This T cell receptor beta chain is drawn from a study of shared T cell receptors in the human thymus. Data came from immunoSEQ multiplex PCR; TCRdb stores just in-frame clones and leaves some out. The table shows 650,000 to 950,000 clones, with around 85% occurring only once. With 5 bases clipped from V and 3 bases from J, the junction kept 7 bases outside the gene matches. Germline-derived CDR1 and CDR2 are SGHNT and YENEEA. The CDR3 spans 14 residues. These data were likewise used in another study, on human thymus T cells. That study reports: Resections that were taken during corrective heart surgery supplied the thymus tissue. Use of V and J genes seemed skewed within the thymic and blood repertoires.

Source material: thymocytes. The chain has TRBV11-3 and TRBJ2-7, with 7 bases matching TRBD1. The sequence was obtained from a girl under two years old with a congenital heart defect. Here the CDR3 reads CASSVDRPGYEQYF. CDR3 nucleotide sequence: TGTGCCAGCAGCGTGGACAGGCCCGGCTACGAGCAGTACTTC.